The clone carrying this T cell receptor beta chain was seen once. V lost 5 bases, J lost 5 bases, and 13 bases lay in between. CDR3 length: 13 amino acids. Germline V lookup: CDR1 MDHEN, CDR2 SYDVKM. The record originates from a study of blood T cell repertoires in COVID-19. Study details: COVID-19 samples, acute and convalescent, were from the United States, Italy and Spain. The analysed material was cDNA or gDNA that came from T cells, B-cell-depleted T cells, or PBMCs.

Original handling: Researchers report that nucleated cell counts were estimated from reference gene primer amplification. Sequencing used immunoSEQ multiplex PCR; TCRdb keeps in-frame clones, though not all of them. Clone size and V and J calls were adopted from that table, with D and trimming inferred from the DNA. The sample records approximately 62,000 clones, approximately 90% being singletons. This sequence joins TRBV28 and TRBJ2-7; TRBD2 might be the D (5 bases). The specimen was peripheral blood. The TCR originated in a human donor with active COVID-19. The donor label of this sample is uncertain. The CDR3, as DNA: TGTGCCAGCAGTAGGACTGATCTTGACGAGCAGTACTTC. Translating gives CASSRTDLDEQYF.